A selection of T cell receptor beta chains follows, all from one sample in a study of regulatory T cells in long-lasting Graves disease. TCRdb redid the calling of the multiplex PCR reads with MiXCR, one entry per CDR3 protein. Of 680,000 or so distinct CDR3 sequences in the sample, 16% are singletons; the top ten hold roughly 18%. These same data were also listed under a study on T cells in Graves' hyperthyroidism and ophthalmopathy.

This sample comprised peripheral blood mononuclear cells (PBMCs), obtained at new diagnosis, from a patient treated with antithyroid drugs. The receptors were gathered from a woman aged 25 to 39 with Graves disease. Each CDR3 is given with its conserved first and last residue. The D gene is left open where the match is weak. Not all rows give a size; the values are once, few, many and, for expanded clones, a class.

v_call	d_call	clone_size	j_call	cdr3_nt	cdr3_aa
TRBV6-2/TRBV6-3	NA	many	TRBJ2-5	TGTGCCAGCAGTGAGCAGTTCCCGACTTCGGAGACCCAGTACTTC	CASSEQFPTSETQYF
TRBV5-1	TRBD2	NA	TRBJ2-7	TGCGCCAGCACCCGGACTAGCGGTGGCGAGCAGTACTTC	CASTRTSGGEQYF
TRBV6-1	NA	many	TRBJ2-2	TGTGCCAGCAGTGAAGATCAGCACAAAAAGCTGTTTTTT	CASSEDQHKKLFF
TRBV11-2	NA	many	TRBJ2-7	TGTGCCAGCAGCGTGACTCCTTACGAGCAGTACTTC	CASSVTPYEQYF
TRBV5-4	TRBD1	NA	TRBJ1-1	TGTGCCAGCAGCCTGGAAACTAAGGGGGCAGAAGCTTTCTTT	CASSLETKGAEAFF
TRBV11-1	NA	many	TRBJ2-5	TGTGCCAGCAGCTTTCAGAACCAAGAGACCCAGTACTTC	CASSFQNQETQYF
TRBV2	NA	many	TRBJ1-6	TGTGCCAGCAGCGGGCTAGGGGCTCGGAATTCACCCCTCCACTTT	CASSGLGARNSPLHF
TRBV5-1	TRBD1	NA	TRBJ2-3	TGCGCCAGCAGCACCGCAGGGGGCGGCACAGATACGCAGTATTTT	CASSTAGGGTDTQYF
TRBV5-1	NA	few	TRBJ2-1	TGCGCCAGCAGCCCTGGGCTGGGACAAAGGTTCAATGAGCAGTTCTTC	CASSPGLGQRFNEQFF
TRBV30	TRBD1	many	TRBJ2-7	TGTGCCTGGAACCCACTGACCGGGACAGGGGGAGAGCAGTACTTC	CAWNPLTGTGGEQYF
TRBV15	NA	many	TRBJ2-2	TGTGCCACCAGGCTGGACATGGCGAACACCGGGGAGCTGTTTTTT	CATRLDMANTGELFF
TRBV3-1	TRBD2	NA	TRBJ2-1	TGTGCCAGCAGTCAGCTACTAGCGGGAGCGAGGTCAGTTAATGAGCAGTTCTTC	CASSQLLAGARSVNEQFF
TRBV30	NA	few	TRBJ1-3	TGTGCCTGGAGTCCCACACAGAAAACTGGAAACACCATATATTTT	CAWSPTQKTGNTIYF
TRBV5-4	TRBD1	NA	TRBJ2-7	TGTGCCAGCAGGGGGGGGACAGGGGGTTCCTACGAGCAGTACTTC	CASRGGTGGSYEQYF
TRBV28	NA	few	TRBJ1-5	TGTGCCAGCAGTTTCCTAGGCGCCCAGCCCCAGCATTTT	CASSFLGAQPQHF
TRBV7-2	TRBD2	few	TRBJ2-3	TGTGCCAGCAGCTTAGTTTCTAGCGGGAGTTACTTGCAGTATTTT	CASSLVSSGSYLQYF
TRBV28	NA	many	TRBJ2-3	TGTGCCAGCAGTTCCACAGGGAAACACAAGCAAGATACGCAGTATTTT	CASSSTGKHKQDTQYF
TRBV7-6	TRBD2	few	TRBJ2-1	TGTGCCAGCAGCTTAGTTTGGGGGGGGAGCGGGAGTTTGAATGAGCAGTTCTTC	CASSLVWGGSGSLNEQFF
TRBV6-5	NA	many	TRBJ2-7	TGTGCCAGCAGTTCCCTACGGGACGCGCTCTACGAGCAGTACTTC	CASSSLRDALYEQYF
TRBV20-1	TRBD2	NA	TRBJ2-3	TGCAGTGCGATGGGGACTAGTGGATACACAGATACGCAGTATTTT	CSAMGTSGYTDTQYF
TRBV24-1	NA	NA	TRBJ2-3	TGTGCCACCAGTGAGAACAGGTTGGCAGATACGCAGTATTTT	CATSENRLADTQYF
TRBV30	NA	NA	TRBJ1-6	TGTGCCTGGAGTCCCCGAGGAAACAGACGGAATTCACCCCTCCACTTT	CAWSPRGNRRNSPLHF
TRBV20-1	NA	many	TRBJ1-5	TGCAGTGCTCGAAAAGATAGCAATCAGCCCCAGCATTTT	CSARKDSNQPQHF
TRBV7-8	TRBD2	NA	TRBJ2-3	TGTGCCAGCAGCCTACTGACTAGCGGAGATACGCAGTATTTT	CASSLLTSGDTQYF
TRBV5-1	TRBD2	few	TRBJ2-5	TGCGCCAGCAGCTTGGAGGCGGGACTAGCTCGTGTGGAGACCCAGTACTTC	CASSLEAGLARVETQYF
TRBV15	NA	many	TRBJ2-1	TGTGCCACCAGCAGATATAAAGTTCTGGAGAAGCAGTTCTTC	CATSRYKVLEKQFF
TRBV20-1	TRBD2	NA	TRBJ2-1	TGCAGTGCTAGAGATTATGTGACTAGCGGACTAAATGAGCAGTTCTTC	CSARDYVTSGLNEQFF
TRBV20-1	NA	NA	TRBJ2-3	TGCAGTGCTAGAGATGCAGATACGCAGTATTTT	CSARDADTQYF
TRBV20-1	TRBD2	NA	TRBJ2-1	TGCAGTGCTAGAGATGGTTCTAGCGGGGACAATGAGCAGTTCTTC	CSARDGSSGDNEQFF
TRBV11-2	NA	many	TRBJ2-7	TGTGCCAGCACTCAACTCGGATACGAGCAGTACTTC	CASTQLGYEQYF
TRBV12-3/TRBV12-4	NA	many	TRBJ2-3	TGTGCCAGCAGTAACATCCTAAGCACAGATACGCAGTATTTT	CASSNILSTDTQYF
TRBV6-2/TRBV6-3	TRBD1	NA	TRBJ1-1	TGTGCCAGCGTTAGGCGACAGGGGGGGACTGAAGCTTTCTTT	CASVRRQGGTEAFF
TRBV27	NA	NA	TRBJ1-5	TGTGCCAGCAGTGGACAGTATAATCAGCCCCAGCATTTT	CASSGQYNQPQHF
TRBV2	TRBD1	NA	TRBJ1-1	TGTGCCAGCAGTTACAGGGGCGACGGCACTGAAGCTTCCTTT	CASSYRGDGTEASF
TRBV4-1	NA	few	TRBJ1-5	TGCGCCAGCAGCCAAGTGGGCAGGGGCGCCGATCAGCCCCAGCATTTT	CASSQVGRGADQPQHF
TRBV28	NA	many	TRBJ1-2	TGTGCCAGCACCTGGGGACGGACGAATGGCTACACCTTC	CASTWGRTNGYTF
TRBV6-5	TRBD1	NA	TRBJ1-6	TGTGCCAGCAGTTACTCGAGGAGGACAGGGAATTCACCCCTCCACTTT	CASSYSRRTGNSPLHF
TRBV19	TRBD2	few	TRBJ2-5	TGTGCCAGTAGCCGACTAGCGGGAGGAGGAACGACCCAGTACTTC	CASSRLAGGGTTQYF
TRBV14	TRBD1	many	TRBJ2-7	TGTGCCAGCAGCAAGGCAGGGACAGGACTTGAGGAGCAGTACTTC	CASSKAGTGLEEQYF
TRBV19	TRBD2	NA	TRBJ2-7	TGTGCCAGTAGTACCTTAGCGGGAGTGAACGAGCAGTACTTC	CASSTLAGVNEQYF
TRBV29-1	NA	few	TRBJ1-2	TGCAGCGTTGATTCGCGACAAAGTGGCTACACCTTC	CSVDSRQSGYTF
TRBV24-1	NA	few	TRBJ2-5	TGTGCCACCAGGGGGTACCAAGAGACCCAGTACTTC	CATRGYQETQYF
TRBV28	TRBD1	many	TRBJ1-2	TGTGCCAGCAGTTTGGACAGGAGCCCTCCCTTTGGCTACACCTTC	CASSLDRSPPFGYTF
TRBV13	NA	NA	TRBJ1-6	TGTGCCAGCAGCCCCGCTCGGGGGGGGTCACCCCTCCACTTT	CASSPARGGSPLHF
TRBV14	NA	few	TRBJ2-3	TGTGCCAGCAGCCAATTTACAGGGAGTGTGGGTGATACGCAGTATTTT	CASSQFTGSVGDTQYF
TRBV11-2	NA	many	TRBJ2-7	TGTGCCAGCAGCTTAGGACAGTACTACGAGCAGTACTTC	CASSLGQYYEQYF